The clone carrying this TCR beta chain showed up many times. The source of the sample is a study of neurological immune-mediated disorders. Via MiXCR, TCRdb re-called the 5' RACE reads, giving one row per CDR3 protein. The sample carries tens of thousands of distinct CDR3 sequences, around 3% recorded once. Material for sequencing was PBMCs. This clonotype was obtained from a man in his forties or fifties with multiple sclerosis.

The CDR3 DNA is TGCGCCAGCAGCTTGGCGGTAGACAGTGGGGAGACCCAGTACTTC. This encodes CASSLAVDSGETQYF. This sequence joins TRBV5-1 and TRBJ2-5, with a tentative D call TRBD1 (5 bases). Trimming took 0 bases from V and 5 from J, leaving 14 bases between them. Germline V CDR1 and CDR2: SGHRS, YFSETQ. The CDR3 has 15 residues.